This T cell receptor (beta chain) came from a study of radiotherapy plus CTLA-4 blockade in lung cancer (dated by TCRdb to between 2018 and 2020). Background for the entire study: Objective responses occurred in roughly 19% of enrolled patients, and around 29% achieved disease control. Study-level results and caveats: Increased serum interferon-beta after radiation, together with early dynamic changes in blood T cell clones, were reported to be the strongest predictors of response. After treatment with radiotherapy and ipilimumab, TCR clones that originated in tumors expanded in peripheral blood.

Library creation used the immunoSEQ multiplex PCR assay. The clones in this table, taken by TCRdb from immuneACCESS, are in-frame only. Not every clone is retained; where verified, under half of the shortfall comes from an unresolved V gene, and the cause of the rest is unknown. The sample has some 60,000 clones on record, 70% to 80% of them singletons. The biggest ten clones account for about 15% of the sample. A word on this clone: Which antigen it targets is not known. The input lacks base qualities; no much larger clone sits a single base away.

The study evaluated CTLA-4 blockade (ipilimumab) given together with focal radiation therapy in patients who had chemo-refractory metastatic non-small-cell lung cancer. CDR1 MNHNY and CDR2 SVGAGI are derived from the germline V gene (reference sequence). From cysteine to phenylalanine, the CDR3 is 15 amino acids long. The sequence is cut down to CDR3 DNA, 45 bases in frame from base 1. V loses 6 bases, J loses 6 bases, and the germline ends lie 18 bases apart. The sequenced sample was peripheral blood, obtained from a patient treated with radiotherapy plus ipilimumab. Rearrangement joined TRBV6-6 to TRBJ1-5; a tentative D match to TRBD1 spans 5 bases. This clonotype originated in a human donor with non-small cell lung cancer who had a complete response to radiotherapy plus ipilimumab. Read as DNA, the sequence is TGTGCCAGCAGCTCCGGTGGGGGGGGATCTCAGCCCCAGCATTTT. It specifies CASSSGGGGSQPQHF.